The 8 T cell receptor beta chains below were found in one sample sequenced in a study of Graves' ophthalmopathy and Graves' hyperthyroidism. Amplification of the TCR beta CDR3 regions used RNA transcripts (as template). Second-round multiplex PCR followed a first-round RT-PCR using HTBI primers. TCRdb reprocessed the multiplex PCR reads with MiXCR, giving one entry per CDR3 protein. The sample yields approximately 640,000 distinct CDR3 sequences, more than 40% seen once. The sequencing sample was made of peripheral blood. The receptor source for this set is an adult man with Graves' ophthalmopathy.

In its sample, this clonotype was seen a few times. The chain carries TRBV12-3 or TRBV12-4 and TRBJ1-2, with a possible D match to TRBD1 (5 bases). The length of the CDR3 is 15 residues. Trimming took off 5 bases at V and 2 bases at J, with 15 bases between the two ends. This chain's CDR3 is CASSSRQPLNYGYTF. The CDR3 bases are TGTGCCAGCAGTAGCCGACAGCCATTGAACTATGGCTACACCTTC.

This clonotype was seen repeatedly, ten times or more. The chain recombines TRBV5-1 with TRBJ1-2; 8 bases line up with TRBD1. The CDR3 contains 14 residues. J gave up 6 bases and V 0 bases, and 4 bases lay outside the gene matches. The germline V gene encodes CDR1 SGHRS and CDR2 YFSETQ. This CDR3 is CASSLGQGNNGYTF. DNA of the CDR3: TGCGCCAGCAGCTTGGGACAGGGGAACAATGGCTACACCTTC.

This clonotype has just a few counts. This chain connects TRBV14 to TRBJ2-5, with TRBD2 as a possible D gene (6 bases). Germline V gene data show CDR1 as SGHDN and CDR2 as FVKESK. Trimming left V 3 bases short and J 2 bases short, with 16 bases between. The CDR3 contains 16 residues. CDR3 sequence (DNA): TGTGCCAGCAGCCAGGGGGTAGGCGGGATACAAGAGACCCAGTACTTC. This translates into CASSQGVGGIQETQYF.

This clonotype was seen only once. DNA for the CDR3: TGTGCCAGCAGCCAAGACCTATCCGGGGGGCGAACCGGGGAGCTGTTTTTT. Translating it yields CASSQDLSGGRTGELFF. The J gene is TRBJ2-2, the V gene TRBV7-9; a possible D gene is TRBD2 (7 bases). Trimming took 5 bases from V and 5 from J, leaving 21 bases between them. This CDR3 has 17 amino acids. CDR1 SEHNR and CDR2 FQNEAQ come from the germline V gene (reference sequence).

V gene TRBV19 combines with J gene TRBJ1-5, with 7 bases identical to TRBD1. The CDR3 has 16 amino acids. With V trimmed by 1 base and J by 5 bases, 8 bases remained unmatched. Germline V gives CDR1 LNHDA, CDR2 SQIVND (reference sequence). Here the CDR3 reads CASSIGTGVPHQPQHF. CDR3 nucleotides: TGTGCCAGTAGTATAGGAACAGGGGTGCCGCATCAGCCCCAGCATTTT.

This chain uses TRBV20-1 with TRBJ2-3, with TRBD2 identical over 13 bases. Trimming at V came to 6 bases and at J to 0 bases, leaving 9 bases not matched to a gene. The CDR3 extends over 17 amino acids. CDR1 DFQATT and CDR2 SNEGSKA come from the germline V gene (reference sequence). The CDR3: CSARLAGGRPSTDTQYF. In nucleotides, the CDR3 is TGCAGTGCAAGACTAGCGGGGGGACGCCCGAGCACAGATACGCAGTATTTT.

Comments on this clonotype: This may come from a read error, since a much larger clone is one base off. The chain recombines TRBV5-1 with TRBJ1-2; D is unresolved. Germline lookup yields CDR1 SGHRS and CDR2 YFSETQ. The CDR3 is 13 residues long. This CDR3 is CASRPGSNYGHTF. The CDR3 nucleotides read TGCGCCAGCAGGCCCGGGAGTAACTATGGCCACACCTTC.

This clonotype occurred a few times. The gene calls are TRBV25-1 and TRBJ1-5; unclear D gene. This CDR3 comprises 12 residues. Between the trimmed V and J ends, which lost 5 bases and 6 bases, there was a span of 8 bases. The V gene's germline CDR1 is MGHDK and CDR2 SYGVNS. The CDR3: CASSPLGQPQHF. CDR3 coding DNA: TGTGCCAGCAGTCCACTAGGTCAGCCCCAGCATTTT.